This T cell receptor beta chain stems from a study of cytomegalovirus exposure and HLA in healthy donors. The germline V gene has CDR1 MNHNS and CDR2 SASEGT. V was clipped by 2 bases and J by 8 bases, with 16 bases between them. The CDR3 runs 15 residues. Study-wide findings and caveats: Reports credit the classifier with highly specific, highly sensitive diagnosis of cytomegalovirus status. While the bulk of TCR sequences proved rare, some public TCRs turned up in many donors. First-cohort TCR clusters tended to co-occur in the approximately 110 validation repertoires, a later analysis found. Through in vitro validation, three CMV-associated chains were shown to be specific for CMV antigens.

In the case of this clone: Its cognate antigen is unknown.

Measured with immunoSEQ multiplex PCR; TCRdb has only the in-frame clones, and not every one. The table lists about 190,000 clones, more than 70% of them singletons, with more than 1.1% in the top ten. The material sequenced was PBMCs. This receptor was identified in a woman under 30 in good health and CMV-seronegative. This chain joins TRBV6-1 and TRBJ2-1, with D possibly TRBD2 on 6 matching bases. The CDR3: CASSERLAEGHEQFF. The CDR3 region has the DNA TGTGCCAGCAGTGAACGGTTAGCGGAAGGACATGAGCAGTTCTTC.